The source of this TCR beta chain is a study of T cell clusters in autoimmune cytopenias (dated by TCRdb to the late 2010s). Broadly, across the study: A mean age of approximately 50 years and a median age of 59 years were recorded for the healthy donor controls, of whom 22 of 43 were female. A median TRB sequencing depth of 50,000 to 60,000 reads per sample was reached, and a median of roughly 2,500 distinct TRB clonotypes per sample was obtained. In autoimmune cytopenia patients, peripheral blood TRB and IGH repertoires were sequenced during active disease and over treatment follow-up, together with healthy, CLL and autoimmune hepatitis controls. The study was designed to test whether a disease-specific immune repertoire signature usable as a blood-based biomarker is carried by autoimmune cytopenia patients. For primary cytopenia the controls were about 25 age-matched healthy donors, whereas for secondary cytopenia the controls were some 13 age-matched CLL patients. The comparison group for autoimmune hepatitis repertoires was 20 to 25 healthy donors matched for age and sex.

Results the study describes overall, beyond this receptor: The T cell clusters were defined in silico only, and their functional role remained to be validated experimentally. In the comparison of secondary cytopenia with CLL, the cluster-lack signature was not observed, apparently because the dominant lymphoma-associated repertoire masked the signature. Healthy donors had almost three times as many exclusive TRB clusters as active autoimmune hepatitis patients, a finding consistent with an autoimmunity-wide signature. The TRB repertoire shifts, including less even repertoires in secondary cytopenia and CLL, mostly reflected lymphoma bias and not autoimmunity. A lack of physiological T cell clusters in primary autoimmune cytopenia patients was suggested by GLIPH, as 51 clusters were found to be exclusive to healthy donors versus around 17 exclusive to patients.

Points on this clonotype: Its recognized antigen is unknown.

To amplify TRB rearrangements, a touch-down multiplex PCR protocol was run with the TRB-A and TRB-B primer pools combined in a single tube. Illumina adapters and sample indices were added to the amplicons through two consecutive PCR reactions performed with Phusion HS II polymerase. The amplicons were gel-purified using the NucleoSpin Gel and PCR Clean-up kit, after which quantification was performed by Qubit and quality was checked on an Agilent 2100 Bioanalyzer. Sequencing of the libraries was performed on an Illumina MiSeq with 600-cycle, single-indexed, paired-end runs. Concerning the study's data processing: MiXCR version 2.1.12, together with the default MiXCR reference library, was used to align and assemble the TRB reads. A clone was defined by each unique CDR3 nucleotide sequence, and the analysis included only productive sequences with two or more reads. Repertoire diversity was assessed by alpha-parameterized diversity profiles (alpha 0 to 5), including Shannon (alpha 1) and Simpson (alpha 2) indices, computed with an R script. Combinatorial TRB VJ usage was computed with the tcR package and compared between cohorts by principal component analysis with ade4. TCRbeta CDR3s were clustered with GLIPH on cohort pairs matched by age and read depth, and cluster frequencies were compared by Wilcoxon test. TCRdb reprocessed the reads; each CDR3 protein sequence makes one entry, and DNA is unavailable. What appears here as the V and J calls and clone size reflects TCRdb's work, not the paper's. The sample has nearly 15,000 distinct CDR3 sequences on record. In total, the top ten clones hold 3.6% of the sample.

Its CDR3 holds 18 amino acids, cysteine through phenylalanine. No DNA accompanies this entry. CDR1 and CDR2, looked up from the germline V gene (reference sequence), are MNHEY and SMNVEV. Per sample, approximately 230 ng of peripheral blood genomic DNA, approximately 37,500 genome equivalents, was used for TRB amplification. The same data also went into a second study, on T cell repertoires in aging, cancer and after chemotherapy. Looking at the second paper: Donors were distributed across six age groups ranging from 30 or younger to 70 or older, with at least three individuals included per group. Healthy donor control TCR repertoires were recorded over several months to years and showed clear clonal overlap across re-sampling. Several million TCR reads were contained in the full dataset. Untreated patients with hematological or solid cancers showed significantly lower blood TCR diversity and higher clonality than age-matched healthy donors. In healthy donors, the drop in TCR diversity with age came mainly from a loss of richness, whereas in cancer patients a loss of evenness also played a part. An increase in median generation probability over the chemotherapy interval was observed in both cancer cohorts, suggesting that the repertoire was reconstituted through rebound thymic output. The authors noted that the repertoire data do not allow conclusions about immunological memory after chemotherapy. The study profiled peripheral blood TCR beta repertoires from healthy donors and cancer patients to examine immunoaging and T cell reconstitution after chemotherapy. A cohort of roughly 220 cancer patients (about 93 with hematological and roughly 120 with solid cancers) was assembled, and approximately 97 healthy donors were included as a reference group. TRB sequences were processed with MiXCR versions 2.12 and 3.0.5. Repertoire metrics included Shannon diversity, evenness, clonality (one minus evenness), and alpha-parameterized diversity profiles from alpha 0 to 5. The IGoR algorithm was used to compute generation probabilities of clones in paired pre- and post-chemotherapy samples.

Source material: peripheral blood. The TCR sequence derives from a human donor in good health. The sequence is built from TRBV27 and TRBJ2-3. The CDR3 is CASSSSVAIITSTDTQYF.